This note documents a single T cell receptor (beta chain) sequence. Its cognate antigen is unknown. This CDR3 contains 18 residues. V gave up 3 bases and J gave up 0 bases; unmatched junction bases: 8. The record originates from a study of T-cell reconstitution after alpha-beta-depleted transplantation in children. Study observations and caveats: Where alpha-beta T cells came from about two months after transplant was reportedly several hundred expanded graft clones. A year post-transplant, T-cell counts and diversity derived mostly from newly produced T cells.

Unique molecular identifiers were built into the TCRbeta library. TCRdb re-called the PCR reads through MiXCR, storing one row per CDR3 protein. The table records around 450,000 distinct CDR3 sequences, roughly 15% of them present only once. The rearrangement links TRBV12-3 or TRBV12-4 to TRBJ2-7; 13 bases match TRBD2. This specimen consisted of PBMCs, mostly from graft donor cells, obtained 360 days after TCRalphabeta/CD19-depleted stem cell transplant. This receptor was obtained from a boy under two years old who had a stem cell transplant for Wiskott-Aldrich syndrome, so the T cells may come from the graft donor. The CDR3 protein is CASSFGLAGAVSSYEQYF. The CDR3, as DNA: TGTGCCAGCAGTTTTGGACTAGCGGGGGCCGTAAGCTCCTACGAGCAGTACTTC.